One and the same sample provided the 6 T cell receptor beta chains below, sequenced in a study of CD8 T cells in Susac syndrome. cDNA came from approximately 0.5 to 1 ug RNA primed by random hexamers. TCRdb redid the calling of the immunoSEQ multiplex PCR reads with MiXCR, one entry per CDR3 protein. The sample lists about 160,000 distinct CDR3 sequences; 94% were seen once. Material for sequencing was CD4+ T cells from PBMCs. The receptor source for this set is a human donor with multiple sclerosis.

The V and J genes are TRBV11-2 and TRBJ2-7; 11 nucleotides agree with TRBD2. The ends lost 2 bases at V and 2 bases at J; junction bases unmatched: 8. CDR3 length: 17 amino acids. Germline loops: CDR1 SGHAT, CDR2 FQNNGV. The CDR3 region is CASSLSNLLAGAYEQYF. The CDR3 nucleotides read TGTGCCAGCAGCTTATCAAACTTACTAGCGGGAGCCTACGAGCAGTACTTC.

The V gene is TRBV20-1, the J gene TRBJ2-5; D is possibly TRBD2 (5 bases). Deletions cut 4 bases from V and 1 base from J, with 13 bases between. Germline V gene sequence: CDR1 DFQATT, CDR2 SNEGSKA (reference sequence). This CDR3 comprises 14 residues. The CDR3 protein is CSAIHGLAQETQYF. CDR3 nucleotide sequence: TGCAGTGCTATTCATGGCCTAGCCCAAGAGACCCAGTACTTC.

The chain is built from TRBV24-1 and TRBJ2-1; D possibly corresponds to TRBD1 (5 bases). CDR1 and CDR2 from the germline V gene are KGHDR and SFDVKD. The CDR3 loop spans 13 amino acids. The CDR3 nucleotides are TGTGCAGCTCCGAGACAGCTATACAATGAGCAGTTCTTC. Residues: CAAPRQLYNEQFF.

The genes are TRBV30 and TRBJ1-5; D unclear. The germline gives CDR1 GTSNPN, CDR2 SVGIG (reference sequence). Trimming removed 3 bases at V and 1 base at J, with 7 bases between. The CDR3 has 13 residues. The CDR3 DNA is TGTGCCTGGAGCGGCCGGAGCAATCAGCCCCAGCATTTT. Translated, it gives CAWSGRSNQPQHF.

The chain joins TRBV29-1 to TRBJ2-6; D may be TRBD1 (5 bases). Between the trimmed V and J ends, which lost 5 bases and 0 bases, there was a span of 11 bases. The CDR3 totals 15 residues. Germline lookup yields CDR1 SQVTM and CDR2 ANQGSEA. The CDR3 DNA follows: TGCAGCGTTCAGACAGCCCGCTCTGGGGCCAACGTCCTGACTTTC. This gives the protein CSVQTARSGANVLTF.

This sequence joins TRBV7-9 and TRBJ1-5; D uncertain. The CDR3 has 14 residues. Germline CDR1 SEHNR, CDR2 FQNEAQ (reference sequence). The V end lost 7 bases, the J end lost 7 bases, and 17 bases lay between the germline ends. CDR3 amino acids: CASILGTGSQPQHF. The CDR3, as DNA: TGTGCCAGCATCTTGGGCACGGGTTCGCAGCCCCAGCATTTT.